The count of the clone carrying this T cell receptor beta chain is one. One Seattle source followed patients from active infection through their disease course. This entry is derived from a study of blood T cell repertoires in COVID-19. Across the study: Acute and convalescent COVID-19 specimens originated in the United States, Italy and Spain. Sample material is recorded as cDNA or gDNA derived from T cells, B-cell-depleted T cells, or PBMCs.

Original processing methods: Amplification from reference gene primers served as the basis for estimated nucleated cell counts. Libraries were prepared by immunoSEQ multiplex PCR; TCRdb keeps only in-frame clonotypes and omits some of them. The D gene and trimming were derived from the DNA, and the V and J assignments and clone size from that table. The sample shows 300,000 to 450,000 clones, around 87% of them seen only once. Germline V gene lookup returns CDR1 MNHEY and CDR2 SVGEGT. V gave up 2 bases and J gave up 4 bases; unmatched junction bases: 10. The CDR3 loop spans 16 amino acids. Sequencing was done on a sample of peripheral blood. This chain joins TRBV6-2 or TRBV6-3 and TRBJ2-7; 8 positions match TRBD1. This receptor was taken from a woman aged 25 to 39 with COVID-19, enrolled during active disease. The CDR3 protein is CASSYGETGATYEQYF. Written as DNA, the CDR3 is TGTGCCAGCAGTTACGGGGAGACAGGGGCGACTTACGAGCAGTACTTC.